The subject of this entry is one TCR beta chain. The sample originates from a study of shared T cell receptors in the human thymus. Clones were sequenced by immunoSEQ multiplex PCR, and TCRdb holds only the in-frame ones, with some missing. Of about 710,000 clones listed, 87% are singletons. The J segment lost 3 bases and the V segment lost 9 bases, leaving 1 base of the junction unmatched. The germline V gene encodes CDR1 ENHRY and CDR2 SYGVKD. The CDR3 sequence is 12 residues long. The same specimen was also included in a second study, on human thymus T cells. From that report: Congenital heart defects were the reason for the corrective surgery that the donors, healthy Finnish infants, were having. From resections taken during corrective heart surgery, the thymus tissue was obtained. Apparent bias marked the V and J gene usage of thymic and blood repertoires. Among unrelated individuals, related research reported thymic repertoires that overlapped highly.

The source is a boy in the first two years of life with a congenital heart defect. The sequenced sample was thymocytes. The chain couples TRBV10-3 to TRBJ1-1; 10 positions match TRBD1. CDR3 coding DNA: TGTGCCATGGGACAGGGGTACACTGAAGCTTTCTTT. Its protein is CAMGQGYTEAFF.